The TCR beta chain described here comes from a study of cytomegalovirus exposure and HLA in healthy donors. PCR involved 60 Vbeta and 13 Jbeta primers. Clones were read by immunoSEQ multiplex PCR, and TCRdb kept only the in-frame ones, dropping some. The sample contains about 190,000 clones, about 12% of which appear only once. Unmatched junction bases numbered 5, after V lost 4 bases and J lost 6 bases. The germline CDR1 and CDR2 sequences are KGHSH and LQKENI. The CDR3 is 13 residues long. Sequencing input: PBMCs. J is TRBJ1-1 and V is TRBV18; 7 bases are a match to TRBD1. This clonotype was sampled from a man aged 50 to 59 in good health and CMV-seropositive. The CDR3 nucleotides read TGTGCCAGCTCACTCCAGGGGGTCGCTGAAGCTTTCTTT. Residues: CASSLQGVAEAFF.